This T cell receptor beta chain was sequenced during a study of T cell responses to AZD1222 COVID-19 vaccine. The overall study: Both about-4-week and about-12-week second-dose recipients were combined.

Sequenced by immunoSEQ multiplex PCR; TCRdb stores in-frame clones only, minus some. Seen here are some 180,000 clones, approximately 92% observed once, and the top ten hold more than 1.5%. Findings and limits, study-wide: CD4 TCRs covered the whole spike, strongest at regions 160-218 and 743-854.

The CDR3 covers 14 residues. CDR1 is KGHSH, CDR2 LQKENI, per germline. V shed 6 bases and J shed 0 bases, with 9 bases lying between them. This clone has only a few counts. Its cognate antigen is unknown. Sample: peripheral blood, taken on day 0 of AZD1222 vaccination. The TCR was taken from an adult in good health. This chain uses TRBV18 with TRBJ2-1; TRBD2 is a possible D gene (6 bases). CDR3 bases: TGTGCCAGCTCCCGGGGGAGCTCCTACAATGAGCAGTTCTTC. Protein: CASSRGSSYNEQFF.